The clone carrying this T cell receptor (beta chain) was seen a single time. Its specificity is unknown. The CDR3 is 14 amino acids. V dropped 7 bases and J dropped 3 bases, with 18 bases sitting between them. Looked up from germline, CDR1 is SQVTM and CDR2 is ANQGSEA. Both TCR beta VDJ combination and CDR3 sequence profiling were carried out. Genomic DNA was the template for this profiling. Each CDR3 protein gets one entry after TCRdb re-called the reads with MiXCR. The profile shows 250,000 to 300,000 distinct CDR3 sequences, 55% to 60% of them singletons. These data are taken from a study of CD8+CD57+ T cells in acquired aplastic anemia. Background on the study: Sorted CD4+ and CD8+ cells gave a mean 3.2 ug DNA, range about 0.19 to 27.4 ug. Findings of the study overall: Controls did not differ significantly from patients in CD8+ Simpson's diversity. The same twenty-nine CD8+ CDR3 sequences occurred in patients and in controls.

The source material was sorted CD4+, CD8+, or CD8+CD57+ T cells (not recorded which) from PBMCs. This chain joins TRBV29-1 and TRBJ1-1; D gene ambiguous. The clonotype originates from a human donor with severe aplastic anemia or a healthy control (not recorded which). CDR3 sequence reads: CSGRAGTLYTEAFF. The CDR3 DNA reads TGCAGCGGCCGGGCAGGTACGCTTTACACTGAAGCTTTCTTT.